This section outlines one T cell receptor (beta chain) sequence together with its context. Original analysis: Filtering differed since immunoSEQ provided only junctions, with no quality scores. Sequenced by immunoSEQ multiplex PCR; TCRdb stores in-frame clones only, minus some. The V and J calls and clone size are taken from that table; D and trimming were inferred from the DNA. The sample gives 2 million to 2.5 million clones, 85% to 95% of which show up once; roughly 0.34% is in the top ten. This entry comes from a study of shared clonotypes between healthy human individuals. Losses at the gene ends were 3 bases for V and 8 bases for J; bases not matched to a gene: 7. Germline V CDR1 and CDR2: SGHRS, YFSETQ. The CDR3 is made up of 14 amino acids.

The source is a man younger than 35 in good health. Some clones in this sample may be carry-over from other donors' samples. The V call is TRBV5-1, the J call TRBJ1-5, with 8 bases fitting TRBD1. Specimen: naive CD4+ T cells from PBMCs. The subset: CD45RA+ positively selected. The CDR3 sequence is CASSSGQGEEPQHF. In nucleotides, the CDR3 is TGCGCCAGCAGCTCCGGACAGGGTGAGGAGCCCCAGCATTTT.